The sequence of this TCR beta chain was determined in a study of memory CD4+ T cells and cytomegalovirus serostatus. Study overall: Of the healthy Belgian adults, fewer than 10 were CMV seropositive and around 22 seronegative. General study results and limits: CMV serostatus prediction reached median AUC 0.95, or 0.91 with US-trained model. Each of around 69 CMV-associated TCRbeta sequences occurred in one to five individuals.

Single viable CD3+CD4+CD8-CD45RO+ cells were sorted as the memory CD4+ T cells. CD4+ T cells were isolated by positive magnetic selection. Concerning this clone: Antigen specificity is unknown.

In germline, CDR1 is MNHEY, CDR2 SMNVEV (reference sequence). The trim removed 6 bases at V and 2 bases at J, leaving 9 bases unmatched. The CDR3 contains 17 residues. Clones were read by immunoSEQ multiplex PCR, and TCRdb kept only the in-frame ones, dropping some. The data hold roughly 28,000 clones, with about three quarters observed a single time. The sequence came from an adult in good health and CMV-seronegative. The sequenced sample consisted of memory CD4+ T cells from blood. The gene calls are TRBV27 and TRBJ1-4, with TRBD1 matching 10 bases. CDR3 sequence: CASRAGTGVFTNEKLFF. The CDR3 DNA reads as TGTGCCAGCAGGGCCGGGACAGGGGTGTTCACTAATGAAAAACTGTTTTTT. The full variable domain, rest sourced from reference TRBV27 and TRBJ1-4, is EAQVTQNPRYLITVTGKKLTVTCSQNMNHEYMSWYRQDPGLGLRQIYYSMNVEVTDKGDVPEGYKVSRKEKRNFPLILESPSPNQTSLYFCASRAGTGVFTNEKLFFGSGTQLSVL.